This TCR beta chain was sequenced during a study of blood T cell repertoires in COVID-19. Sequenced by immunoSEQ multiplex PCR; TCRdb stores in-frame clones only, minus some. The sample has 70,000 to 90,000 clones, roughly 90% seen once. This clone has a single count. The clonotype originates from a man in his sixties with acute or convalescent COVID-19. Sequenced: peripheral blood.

The CDR3: CASSLTGLGGYTF. The CDR3 nucleotides are TGTGCCAGCAGCCTAACAGGGCTGGGAGGCTACACCTTC. The genes are TRBV6-2 or TRBV6-3 and TRBJ1-2, with TRBD1 as a possible D gene (6 bases). From germline, CDR1 is MNHEY and CDR2 SVGEGT. Trimming took 6 bases from V and 8 from J, leaving 16 bases between them. CDR3 size: 13 residues.